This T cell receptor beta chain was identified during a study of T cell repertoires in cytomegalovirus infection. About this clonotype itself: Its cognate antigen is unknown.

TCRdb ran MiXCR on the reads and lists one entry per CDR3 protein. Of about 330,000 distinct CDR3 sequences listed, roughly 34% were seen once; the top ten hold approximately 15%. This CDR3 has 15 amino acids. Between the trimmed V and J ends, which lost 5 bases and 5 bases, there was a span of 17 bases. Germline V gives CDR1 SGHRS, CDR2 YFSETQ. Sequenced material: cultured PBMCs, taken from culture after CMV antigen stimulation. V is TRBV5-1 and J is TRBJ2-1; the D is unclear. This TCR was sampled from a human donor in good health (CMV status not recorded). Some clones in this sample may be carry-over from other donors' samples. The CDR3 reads CASRPGADQNNEQFF. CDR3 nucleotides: TGCGCCAGCAGGCCCGGCGCGGACCAAAACAATGAGCAGTTCTTC.